The 20 T cell receptor beta chains below all came from one sample that was sequenced in a study of T cells in Graves' hyperthyroidism and ophthalmopathy. Amplification of TCR beta CDR3 regions used RNA as the template. HTBI primers were employed in a first-round RT-PCR of the TCR CDR3. One entry per CDR3 protein results from TCRdb running MiXCR on the multiplex PCR reads. The sample gives approximately 600,000 distinct CDR3 sequences, 20% of which show up once; roughly 30% is in the top ten. Sequenced sample: blood. The receptor set was obtained from a man younger than 40 with Graves' ophthalmopathy.

V is TRBV4-1 and J is TRBJ1-4; D perhaps matches TRBD1 (5 bases). Per germline, CDR1 MGHRA and CDR2 YSYEKL. V dropped 3 bases and J dropped 8 bases, with 16 bases sitting between them. The CDR3 contains 15 residues. CDR3 DNA sequence: TGCGCCAGCAGCCATCCCCAGGGAGGTCGGGAAAAACTGTTTTTT. It encodes CASSHPQGGREKLFF.

The chain joins TRBV5-6 to TRBJ2-2, with D perhaps TRBD1 (6 bases). CDR1 SGHDT and CDR2 YYEEEE come from the germline V gene. This CDR3 contains 14 residues. V shed 2 bases and J shed 4 bases, with 9 bases lying between them. The DNA of the CDR3 is TGTGCCAGCAGCTTCTACAGGGCCACCGGGGAGCTGTTTTTT. Amino acids: CASSFYRATGELFF.

Points on this clonotype: This may come from a read error, since a much larger clone is one base off. This chain joins TRBV28 and TRBJ1-2, with no clear D. Looked up from germline, CDR1 is MDHEN and CDR2 is SYDVKM. Between the trimmed V and J ends, which lost 5 bases and 1 base, there was a span of 8 bases. This CDR3 contains 13 residues. The CDR3 sequence is CASSVRFNYGYTF. CDR3 sequence (DNA): TGTGCCAGCAGTGTCAGATTTAACTATGGCTACACCTTC.

The V gene is TRBV30, the J gene TRBJ1-2; 10 bases match TRBD1. The germline CDR1 and CDR2 sequences are GTSNPN and SVGIG (reference sequence). V was clipped by 2 bases and J by 8 bases; unmatched bases: 5. This CDR3 comprises 13 residues. The chain's CDR3 is CAWSTGTGVGYTF. The DNA for the CDR3 is TGTGCCTGGAGTACAGGGACAGGGGTCGGCTACACCTTC. Together with reference TRBV30 and TRBJ1-2, the CDR3 gives the full variable domain: SQTIHQWPATLVQPVGSPLSLECTVEGTSNPNLYWYRQAAGRGLQLLFYSVGIGQISSEVPQNLSASRPQDRQFILSSKKLLLSDSGFYLCAWSTGTGVGYTFGSGTRLTVV.

The chain combines TRBV27 with TRBJ2-7; perhaps TRBD1 as D (5 bases). The germline V and J ends were trimmed by 4 bases and 2 bases, with 15 bases remaining between them. Germline-derived CDR1 and CDR2 are MNHEY and SMNVEV (reference sequence). The CDR3 extends over 15 amino acids. The CDR3 coding sequence is TGTGCCAGCAGTTCAGACGCAGGGTACACCTACGAGCAGTACTTC. It encodes CASSSDAGYTYEQYF.

The J gene is TRBJ2-1, the V gene TRBV9, with D possibly being TRBD1 or TRBD2 (6 bases each). V gave up 0 bases and J gave up 9 bases, with 16 bases separating them. Germline-derived CDR1 and CDR2 are SGDLS and YYNGEE. The CDR3 spans 15 residues. The CDR3 is CASSVEGGYSIEQFF. For the CDR3, the DNA is TGTGCCAGCAGCGTAGAGGGGGGCTACAGTATTGAGCAGTTCTTC.

The rearrangement uses TRBV7-6 and TRBJ2-1; possible D gene TRBD1, 5 bases. Germline-derived CDR1 and CDR2 are SGHVS and FNYEAQ. V dropped 3 bases and J dropped 6 bases, with 9 bases sitting between them. CDR3 size: 13 residues. The CDR3 DNA sequence: TGTGCCAGCAGCTTGACAGACCCCAATGAGCAGTTCTTC. It codes for CASSLTDPNEQFF.

This clonotype has more than one count but fewer than ten. V is TRBV6-1 and J is TRBJ2-3, with 7 bases aligning to TRBD1. CDR1 MNHNS and CDR2 SASEGT come from the germline V gene. CDR3 length equals 12 residues. The J segment lost 8 bases and the V segment lost 5 bases, leaving 4 bases of the junction unmatched. The CDR3 nucleotides read TGTGCCAGCAGTTCCGACAGGGCTACGCAGTATTTT. Residues: CASSSDRATQYF.

In this sample, this clonotype turned up a few times. The chain links TRBV29-1 to TRBJ2-7; 8 nucleotides agree with TRBD1. The CDR3 is made up of 16 amino acids. The germline CDR1 and CDR2 sequences are SQVTM and ANQGSEA. V gave up 4 bases and J gave up 4 bases; unmatched junction bases: 15. The CDR3 nucleotides are TGCAGCGTTGTACAGGGGGTTGGAAAAAAATTATACGAGCAGTACTTC. It specifies CSVVQGVGKKLYEQYF.

This chain uses TRBV18 with TRBJ1-3; 8 bases are shared with TRBD1. Germline CDR1 is KGHSH and CDR2 is LQKENI. The CDR3 totals 15 residues. J gave up 2 bases and V 4 bases, and 4 bases lay outside the gene matches. CDR3 region: CASSRGQGPGNTIYF. Here the CDR3 DNA reads TGTGCCAGCTCACGTGGACAGGGCCCTGGAAACACCATATATTTT.

This chain joins TRBV5-1 and TRBJ2-4; possibly TRBD2 for D (6 bases). The germline gives CDR1 SGHRS, CDR2 YFSETQ. V was trimmed by 2 bases and J by 5 bases, leaving 11 bases between them. This CDR3 is built from 14 residues. This CDR3 is CASSFGGSENIQYF. The CDR3 DNA is TGCGCCAGCAGCTTCGGGGGATCGGAAAACATTCAGTACTTC.

The V gene is TRBV19, the J gene TRBJ1-3, with a weak D call TRBD1 (5 bases). Germline V gene data show CDR1 as LNHDA and CDR2 as SQIVND (reference sequence). The CDR3 runs 17 residues. Between the trimmed V and J ends, which lost 5 bases and 4 bases, there was a span of 21 bases. The CDR3 DNA is TGTGCCAGTAGTCCTCTATCCGGGACCTCCGGAGGAAACACCATATATTTT. As protein: CASSPLSGTSGGNTIYF.

Notes on this clonotype: Just one base apart from a much larger clone, this may be a read error. J is TRBJ2-1 and V is TRBV2, with D possibly being TRBD2 (6 bases). From germline, CDR1 is SNHLY and CDR2 FYNNEI. This CDR3 has 16 amino acids. V lost 7 bases and J 6 bases, leaving 22 bases between the germline ends. The CDR3 protein is CASMGRRDLSINEQFF. The CDR3 region has the DNA TGTGCCAGCATGGGCCGTCGGGACTTGTCAATCAATGAGCAGTTCTTC.

There are many counts of this clonotype. V usage is TRBV12-3 or TRBV12-4 and J usage is TRBJ1-1, with D perhaps TRBD1 (6 bases). V gave up 6 bases and J gave up 1 base, with 12 bases separating them. There are 14 residues in the CDR3. The CDR3 region is CASRRTATNTEAFF. Written as DNA, the CDR3 is TGTGCCAGCAGACGGACAGCGACGAACACTGAAGCTTTCTTT.

The chain combines TRBV10-3 with TRBJ1-2; possibly TRBD1 for D (6 bases). This CDR3 contains 13 residues. V was pared by 6 bases and J by 2 bases, with 10 bases between. Germline values: CDR1 ENHRY, CDR2 SYGVKD. DNA for the CDR3: TGTGCCATCAGCATAACAGGGAACTATGGCTACACCTTC. Encoded protein: CAISITGNYGYTF.

This clonotype came up many times. The V and J genes are TRBV7-2 and TRBJ1-2; D remains unclear. The CDR3 consists of 12 residues. Trimming stripped 4 bases from V and 8 bases from J, with 11 bases between. Germline V gene lookup returns CDR1 SGHTA and CDR2 FQGNSA. This CDR3 is CASSSDFSGYTF. The CDR3 nucleotides are TGTGCCAGCAGCTCGGACTTTAGCGGCTACACCTTC. Using reference TRBV7-2 and TRBJ1-2 for the parts outside the CDR3, the full variable domain is GAGVSQSPSNKVTEKGKDVELRCDPISGHTALYWYRQSLGQGLEFLIYFQGNSAPDKSGLPSDRFSAERTGGSVSTLTIQRTQQEDSAVYLCASSSDFSGYTFGSGTRLTVV.

This clonotype appeared a few times. The rearrangement links TRBV6-2 or TRBV6-3 to TRBJ2-7; D is possibly TRBD1 (5 bases). The CDR3 is 14 amino acids. In germline, CDR1 is MNHEY, CDR2 SVGEGT. V gave up 6 bases and J gave up 5 bases, with 17 bases separating them. This CDR3 is CASSYPGASDEQYF. DNA for the CDR3: TGTGCCAGCAGCTACCCTGGGGCTTCTGACGAGCAGTACTTC.

This clonotype has just a few counts. The J gene is TRBJ1-1, the V gene TRBV5-8, with D possibly matching TRBD1 (5 bases). The CDR3 is 13 residues long. The V end was cut by 5 bases, the J end by 5 bases, with 13 bases between. The germline CDR1 and CDR2 sequences are SGHTS and YDEGEE. The CDR3 DNA reads TGTGCCAGCAGTCCAGGGAGATGGACTGAAGCTTTCTTT. Its translation is CASSPGRWTEAFF. The full variable domain, with the rest looked up from reference TRBV5-8 and TRBJ1-1, is EAGVTQSPTHLIKTRGQQATLRCSPISGHTSVYWYQQALGLGLQFLLWYDEGEERNRGNFPPRFSGRQFPNYSSELNVNALELEDSALYLCASSPGRWTEAFFGQGTRLTVV.

This clonotype was observed a single time. The V and J genes are TRBV20-1 and TRBJ1-1; 7 bases align to TRBD1. This CDR3 has 15 amino acids. The germline CDR1 and CDR2 sequences are DFQATT and SNEGSKA (reference sequence). V lost 1 base to trimming and J lost 3 bases; unmatched junction nucleotides: 8. The CDR3 sequence is CSARATGKKYTEAFF. In nucleotides, the CDR3 is TGCAGTGCTAGAGCGACAGGGAAGAAGTACACTGAAGCTTTCTTT.

The CDR3 sequence: CASRELAGVGADTQYF. The CDR3 nucleotides read TGTGCCAGCAGGGAACTAGCGGGAGTTGGGGCAGATACGCAGTATTTT. V and J are TRBV28 and TRBJ2-3, with TRBD2 identical over 11 bases. Per the germline V gene, CDR1 is MDHEN and CDR2 is SYDVKM. This CDR3 is 16 amino acids long. V lost 6 bases and J lost 4; bases outside the gene matches: 9. Using reference TRBV28 and TRBJ2-3 for the parts outside the CDR3, the full variable domain is DVKVTQSSRYLVKRTGEKVFLECVQDMDHENMFWYRQDPGLGLRLIYFSYDVKMKEKGDIPEGYSVSREKKERFSLILESASTNQTSMYLCASRELAGVGADTQYFGPGTRLTVL.